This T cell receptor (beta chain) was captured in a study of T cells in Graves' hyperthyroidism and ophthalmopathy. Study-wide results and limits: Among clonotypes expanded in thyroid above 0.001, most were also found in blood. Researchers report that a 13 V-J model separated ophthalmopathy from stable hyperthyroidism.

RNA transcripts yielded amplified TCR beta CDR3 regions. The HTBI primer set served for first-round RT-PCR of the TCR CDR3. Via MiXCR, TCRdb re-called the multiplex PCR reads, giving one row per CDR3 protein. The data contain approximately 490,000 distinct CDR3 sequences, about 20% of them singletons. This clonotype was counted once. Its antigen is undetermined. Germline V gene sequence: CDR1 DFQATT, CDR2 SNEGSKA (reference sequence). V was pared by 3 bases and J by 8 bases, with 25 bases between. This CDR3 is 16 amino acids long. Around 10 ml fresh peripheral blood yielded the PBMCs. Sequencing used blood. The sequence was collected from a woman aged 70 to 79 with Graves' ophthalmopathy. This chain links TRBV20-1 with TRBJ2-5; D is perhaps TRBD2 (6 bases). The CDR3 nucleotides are TGCAGTGCTAGTTCCCCTCGGCGGGCTAGCGAGCCAACCCAGTACTTC. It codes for CSASSPRRASEPTQYF.